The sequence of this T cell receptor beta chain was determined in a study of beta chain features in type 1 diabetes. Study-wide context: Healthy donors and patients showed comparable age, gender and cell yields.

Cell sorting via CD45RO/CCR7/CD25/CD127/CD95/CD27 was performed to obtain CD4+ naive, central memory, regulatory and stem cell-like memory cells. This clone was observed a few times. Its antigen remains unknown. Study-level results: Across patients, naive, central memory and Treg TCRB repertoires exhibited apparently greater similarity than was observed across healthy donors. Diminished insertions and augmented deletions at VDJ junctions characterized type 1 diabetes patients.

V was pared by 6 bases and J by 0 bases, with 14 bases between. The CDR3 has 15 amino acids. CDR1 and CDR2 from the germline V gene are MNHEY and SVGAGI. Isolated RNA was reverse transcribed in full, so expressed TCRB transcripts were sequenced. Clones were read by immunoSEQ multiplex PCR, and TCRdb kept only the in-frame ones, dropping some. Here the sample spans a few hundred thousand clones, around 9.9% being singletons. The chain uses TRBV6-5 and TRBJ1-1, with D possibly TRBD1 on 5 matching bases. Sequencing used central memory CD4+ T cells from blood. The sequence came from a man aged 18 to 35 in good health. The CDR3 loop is CASSYDRHMNTEAFF. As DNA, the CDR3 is TGTGCCAGCAGCTATGACAGACACATGAACACTGAAGCTTTCTTT.